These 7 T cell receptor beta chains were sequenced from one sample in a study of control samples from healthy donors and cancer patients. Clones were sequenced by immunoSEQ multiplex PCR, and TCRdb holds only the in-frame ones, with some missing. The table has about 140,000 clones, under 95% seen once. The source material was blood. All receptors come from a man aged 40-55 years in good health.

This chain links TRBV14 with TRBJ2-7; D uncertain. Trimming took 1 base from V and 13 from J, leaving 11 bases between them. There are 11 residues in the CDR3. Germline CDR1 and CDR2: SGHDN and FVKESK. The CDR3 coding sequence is TGTGCCAGCAGCCAAGGAGTCGCTTTCTACTTC. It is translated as CASSQGVAFYF.

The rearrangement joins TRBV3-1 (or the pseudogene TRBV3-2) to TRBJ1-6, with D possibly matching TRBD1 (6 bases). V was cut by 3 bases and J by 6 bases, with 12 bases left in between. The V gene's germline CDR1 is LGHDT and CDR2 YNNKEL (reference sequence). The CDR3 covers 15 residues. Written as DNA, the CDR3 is TGTGCCAGCAGCCAGGGGAGGGGGGGTAATTCACCCCTCCACTTT. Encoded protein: CASSQGRGGNSPLHF.

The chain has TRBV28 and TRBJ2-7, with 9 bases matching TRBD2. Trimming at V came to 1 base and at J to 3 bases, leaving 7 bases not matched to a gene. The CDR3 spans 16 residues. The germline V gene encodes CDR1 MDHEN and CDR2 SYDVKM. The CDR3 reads CASSLLILAGNYEQYF. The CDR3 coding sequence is TGTGCCAGCAGTTTATTAATCCTAGCGGGGAACTACGAGCAGTACTTC.

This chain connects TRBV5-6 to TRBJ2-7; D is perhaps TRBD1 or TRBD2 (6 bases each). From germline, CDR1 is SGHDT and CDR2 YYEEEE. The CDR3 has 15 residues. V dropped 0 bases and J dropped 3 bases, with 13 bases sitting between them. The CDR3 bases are TGTGCCAGCAGCTTGGTAGGAGGGGGGCGCTACGAGCAGTACTTC. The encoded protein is CASSLVGGGRYEQYF.

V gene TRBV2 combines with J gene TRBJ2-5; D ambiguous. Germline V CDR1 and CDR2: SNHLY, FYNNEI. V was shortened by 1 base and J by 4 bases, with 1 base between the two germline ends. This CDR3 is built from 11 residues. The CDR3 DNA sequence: TGTGCCAGCAGTGAAGGAGAGACCCAGTACTTC. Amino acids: CASSEGETQYF.

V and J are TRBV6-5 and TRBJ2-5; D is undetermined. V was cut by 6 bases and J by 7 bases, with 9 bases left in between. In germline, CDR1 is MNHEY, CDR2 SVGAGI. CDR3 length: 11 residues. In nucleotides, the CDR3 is TGTGCCAGCAGGGAGAAGGGGACCCAGTACTTC. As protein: CASREKGTQYF.

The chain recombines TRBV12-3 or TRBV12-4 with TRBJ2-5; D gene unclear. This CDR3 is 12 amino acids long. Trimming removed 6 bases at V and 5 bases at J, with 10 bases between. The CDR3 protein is CASSNYAETQYF. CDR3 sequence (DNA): TGTGCCAGCAGCAACTACGCGGAGACCCAGTACTTC.